Each of the 4 T cell receptor beta chains below was sequenced from the same sample in a study of ipilimumab plus nivolumab after autologous stem cell transplantation. Clones were read by immunoSEQ multiplex PCR, and TCRdb kept only the in-frame ones, dropping some. The profile shows 15,000 or so clones, around 79% of them singletons. The sample in question was PBMCs, obtained in a trial of ipilimumab plus nivolumab as post-transplant consolidation. Receptors originate from a male donor with primary mediastinal lymphoma.

This chain uses TRBV19 with TRBJ2-2; perhaps TRBD1 as D (5 bases). Per germline, CDR1 LNHDA and CDR2 SQIVND (reference sequence). CDR3 size: 16 residues. The germline V and J ends were trimmed by 6 bases and 1 base, with 15 bases remaining between them. The CDR3 region has the DNA TGTGCCAGTAGCGCTACAAGACAGATGAACACCGGGGAGCTGTTTTTT. Translation: CASSATRQMNTGELFF.

J is TRBJ2-7 and V is TRBV4-1, with 8 bases fitting TRBD2. Germline CDR1 MGHRA, CDR2 YSYEKL. The CDR3 is 15 amino acids. V gave up 0 bases and J gave up 3 bases; unmatched junction bases: 4. CDR3 sequence reads: CASSQEAGEFYEQYF. CDR3 bases: TGCGCCAGCAGCCAAGAAGCGGGAGAGTTCTACGAGCAGTACTTC.

The rearrangement links TRBV2 to TRBJ2-1; TRBD2 is a possible D gene (6 bases). CDR1 SNHLY and CDR2 FYNNEI come from the germline V gene. There are 17 residues in the CDR3. Trimming cost V 4 bases and J 8 bases, with 24 bases left between them. The CDR3 protein is CASSGGRRGEFRDEQFF. CDR3 nucleotide sequence: TGTGCCAGCAGTGGGGGCAGGAGGGGAGAGTTTAGGGATGAGCAGTTCTTC.

The chain joins TRBV5-1 to TRBJ1-1; D unresolved. The V and J ends lost 1 base and 3 bases respectively, with 10 bases between them. This CDR3 contains 14 residues. Per the germline V gene, CDR1 is SGHRS and CDR2 is YFSETQ. The CDR3 DNA reads as TGCGCCAGCAGCTTGTTCCTCGGGGACACTGAAGCTTTCTTT. Encoded protein: CASSLFLGDTEAFF. Supplemented by reference TRBV5-1 and TRBJ1-1, the full variable domain reads KAGVTQTPRYLIKTRGQQVTLSCSPISGHRSVSWYQQTPGQGLQFLFEYFSETQRNKGNFPGRFSGRQFSNSRSEMNVSTLELGDSALYLCASSLFLGDTEAFFGQGTRLTVV.